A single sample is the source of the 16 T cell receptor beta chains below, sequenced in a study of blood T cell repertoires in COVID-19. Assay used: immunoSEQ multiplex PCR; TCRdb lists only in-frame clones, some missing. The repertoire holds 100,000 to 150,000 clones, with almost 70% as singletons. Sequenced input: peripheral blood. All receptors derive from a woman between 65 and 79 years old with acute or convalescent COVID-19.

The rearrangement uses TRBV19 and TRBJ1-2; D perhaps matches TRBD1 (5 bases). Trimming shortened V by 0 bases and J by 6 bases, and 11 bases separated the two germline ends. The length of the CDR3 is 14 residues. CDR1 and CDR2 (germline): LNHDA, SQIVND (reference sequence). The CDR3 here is CASSIDGIRDGYTF. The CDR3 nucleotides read TGTGCCAGTAGTATAGATGGGATCAGGGATGGCTACACCTTC.

The CDR3 here is CSVTNGLAGEETQYF. CDR3 DNA: TGCAGCGTCACCAACGGACTAGCGGGGGAAGAGACCCAGTACTTC. The V gene is TRBV29-1, the J gene TRBJ2-5; 13 bases fit TRBD2. The junction had 7 bases not matched to a gene; V was cut back by 6 bases and J by 3 bases. CDR1 SQVTM and CDR2 ANQGSEA come from the germline V gene. This CDR3 region has 15 residues.

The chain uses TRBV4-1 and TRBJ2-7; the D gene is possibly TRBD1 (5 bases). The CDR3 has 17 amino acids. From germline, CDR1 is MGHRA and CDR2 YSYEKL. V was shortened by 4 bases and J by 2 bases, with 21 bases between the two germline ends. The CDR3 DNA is TGCGCCAGCAGCCGCCTGCTCCAGGGAAACGGAGCCTACGAGCAGTACTTC. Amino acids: CASSRLLQGNGAYEQYF.

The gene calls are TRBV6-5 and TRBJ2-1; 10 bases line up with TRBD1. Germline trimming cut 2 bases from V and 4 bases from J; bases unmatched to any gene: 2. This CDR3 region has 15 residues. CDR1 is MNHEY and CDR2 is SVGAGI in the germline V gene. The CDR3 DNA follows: TGTGCCAGCAGTTACGGGACAGGGGTTTACAATGAGCAGTTCTTC. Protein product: CASSYGTGVYNEQFF.

This CDR3 reads CASGSQGNHGYTF. CDR3 coding DNA: TGTGCCAGCGGATCACAGGGGAATCACGGCTACACCTTC. This chain connects TRBV6-5 to TRBJ1-2, with 7 bases lining up with TRBD1. The CDR3 totals 13 residues. V was pared by 8 bases and J by 8 bases, with 11 bases of the junction left unmatched. CDR1 and CDR2 (germline): MNHEY, SVGAGI.

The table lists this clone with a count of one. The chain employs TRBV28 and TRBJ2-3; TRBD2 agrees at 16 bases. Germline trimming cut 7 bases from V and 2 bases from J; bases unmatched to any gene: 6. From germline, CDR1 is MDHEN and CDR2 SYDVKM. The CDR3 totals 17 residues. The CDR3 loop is CASNTGTSGRVTDTQYF. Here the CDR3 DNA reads TGTGCCAGCAATACCGGGACTAGCGGGAGGGTCACAGATACGCAGTATTTT.

DNA for the CDR3: TGTGCCAGCAGCCTAAAGGACGGGAATGGCTACACCTTC. This codes for CASSLKDGNGYTF. V gene TRBV11-3 combines with J gene TRBJ1-2; D not certain. This CDR3 is built from 13 residues. V was pared by 5 bases and J by 6 bases, with 13 bases between. Germline assignment: CDR1 SGHNT and CDR2 YENEEA.

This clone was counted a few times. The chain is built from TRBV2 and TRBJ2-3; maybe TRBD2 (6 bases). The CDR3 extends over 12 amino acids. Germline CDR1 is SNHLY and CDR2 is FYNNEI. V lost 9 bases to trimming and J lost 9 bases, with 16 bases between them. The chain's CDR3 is CASSGSYGTQYF. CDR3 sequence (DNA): TGTGCCAGTAGCGGAAGCTACGGAACGCAGTATTTT.

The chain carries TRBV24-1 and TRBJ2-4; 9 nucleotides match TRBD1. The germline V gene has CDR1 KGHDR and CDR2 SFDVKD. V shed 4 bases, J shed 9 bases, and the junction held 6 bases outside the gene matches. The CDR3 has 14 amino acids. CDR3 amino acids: CATSEPGQGTIQYF. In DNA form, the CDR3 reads TGTGCCACCAGTGAACCGGGACAGGGAACCATTCAGTACTTC.

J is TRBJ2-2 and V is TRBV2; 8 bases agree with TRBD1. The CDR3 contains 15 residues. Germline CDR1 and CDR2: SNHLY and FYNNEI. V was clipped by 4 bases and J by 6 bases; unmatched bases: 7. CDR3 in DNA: TGTGCCAGCAGTGCAGGGACAGGTAGTGCCGGGGAGCTGTTTTTT. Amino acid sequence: CASSAGTGSAGELFF.

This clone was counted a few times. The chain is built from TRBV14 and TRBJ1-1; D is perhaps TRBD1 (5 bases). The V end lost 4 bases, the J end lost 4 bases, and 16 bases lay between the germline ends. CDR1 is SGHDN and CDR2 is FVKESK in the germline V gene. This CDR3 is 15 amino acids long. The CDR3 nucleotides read TGTGCCAGCAGCCTCGATTTGGGACTTTCCACTGAAGCTTTCTTT. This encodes CASSLDLGLSTEAFF. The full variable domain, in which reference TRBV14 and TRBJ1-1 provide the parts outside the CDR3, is EAGVTQFPSHSVIEKGQTVTLRCDPISGHDNLYWYRRVMGKEIKFLLHFVKESKQDESGMPNNRFLAERTGGTYSTLKVQPAELEDSGVYFCASSLDLGLSTEAFFGQGTRLTVV.

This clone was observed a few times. CDR3 sequence: CASSTTRTADGYTF. In DNA form, the CDR3 reads TGCGCCAGCAGCACGACCCGGACAGCGGATGGCTACACCTTC. The chain links TRBV5-1 to TRBJ1-2, with D possibly TRBD1 on 6 matching bases. This CDR3 comprises 14 residues. V lost 4 bases and J lost 6, with 16 bases in between. Germline assignment: CDR1 SGHRS and CDR2 YFSETQ.

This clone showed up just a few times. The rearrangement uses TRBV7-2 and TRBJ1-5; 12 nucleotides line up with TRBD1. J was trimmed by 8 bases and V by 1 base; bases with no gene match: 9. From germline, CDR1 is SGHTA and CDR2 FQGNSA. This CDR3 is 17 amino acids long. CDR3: CASSLGGTGGERKPQHF. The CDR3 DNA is TGTGCCAGCAGCTTAGGCGGGACAGGGGGCGAGAGGAAGCCCCAGCATTTT.

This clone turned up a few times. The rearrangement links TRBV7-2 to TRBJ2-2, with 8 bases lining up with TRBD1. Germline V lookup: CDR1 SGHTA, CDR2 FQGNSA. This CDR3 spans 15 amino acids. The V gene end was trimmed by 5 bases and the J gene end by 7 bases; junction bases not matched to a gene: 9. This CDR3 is CASSKTGERGGELFF. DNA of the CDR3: TGTGCCAGCAGCAAGACAGGGGAACGTGGCGGGGAGCTGTTTTTT.

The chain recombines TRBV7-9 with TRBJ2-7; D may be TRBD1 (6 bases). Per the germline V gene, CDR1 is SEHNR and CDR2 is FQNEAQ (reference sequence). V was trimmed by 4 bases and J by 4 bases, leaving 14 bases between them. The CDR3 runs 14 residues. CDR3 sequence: CASSSGQFGYEQYF. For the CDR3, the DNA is TGTGCCAGCAGCTCTGGACAGTTTGGTTACGAGCAGTACTTC. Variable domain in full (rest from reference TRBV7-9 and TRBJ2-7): DTGVSQNPRHKITKRGQNVTFRCDPISEHNRLYWYRQTLGQGPEFLTYFQNEAQLEKSRLLSDRFSAERPKGSFSTLEIQRTEQGDSAMYLCASSSGQFGYEQYFGPGTRLTVT.

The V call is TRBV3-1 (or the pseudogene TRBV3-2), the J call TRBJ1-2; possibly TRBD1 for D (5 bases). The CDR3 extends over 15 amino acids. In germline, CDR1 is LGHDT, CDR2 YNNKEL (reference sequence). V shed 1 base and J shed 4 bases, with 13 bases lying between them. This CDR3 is CASSQVNARGYGYTF. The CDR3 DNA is TGTGCCAGCAGCCAAGTTAATGCAAGGGGCTATGGCTACACCTTC.